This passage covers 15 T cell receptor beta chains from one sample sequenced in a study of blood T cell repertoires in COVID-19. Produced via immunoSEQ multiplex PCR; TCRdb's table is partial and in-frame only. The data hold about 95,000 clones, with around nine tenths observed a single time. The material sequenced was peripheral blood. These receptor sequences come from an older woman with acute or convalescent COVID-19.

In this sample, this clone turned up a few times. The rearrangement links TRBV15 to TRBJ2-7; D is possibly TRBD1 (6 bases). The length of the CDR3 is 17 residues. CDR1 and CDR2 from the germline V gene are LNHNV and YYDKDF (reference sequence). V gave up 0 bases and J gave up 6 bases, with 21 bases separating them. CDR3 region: CATSRESLQGRHSEQYF. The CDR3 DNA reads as TGTGCCACCAGCAGAGAAAGTCTGCAGGGGCGGCACAGCGAGCAGTACTTC.

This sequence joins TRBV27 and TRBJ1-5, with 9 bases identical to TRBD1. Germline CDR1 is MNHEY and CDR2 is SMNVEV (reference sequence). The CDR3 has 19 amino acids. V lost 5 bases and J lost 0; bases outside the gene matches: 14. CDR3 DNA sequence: TGTGCCAGCAGTATTCCCCGGGACAGGGAACGTTATAGCAATCAGCCCCAGCATTTT. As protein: CASSIPRDRERYSNQPQHF.

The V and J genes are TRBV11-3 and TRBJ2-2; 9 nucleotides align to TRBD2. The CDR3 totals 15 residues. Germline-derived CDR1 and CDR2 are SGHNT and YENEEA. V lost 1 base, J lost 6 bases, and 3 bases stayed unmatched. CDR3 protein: CASSLGGRASGELFF. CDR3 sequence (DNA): TGTGCCAGCAGCTTAGGCGGGAGGGCCTCCGGGGAGCTGTTTTTT.

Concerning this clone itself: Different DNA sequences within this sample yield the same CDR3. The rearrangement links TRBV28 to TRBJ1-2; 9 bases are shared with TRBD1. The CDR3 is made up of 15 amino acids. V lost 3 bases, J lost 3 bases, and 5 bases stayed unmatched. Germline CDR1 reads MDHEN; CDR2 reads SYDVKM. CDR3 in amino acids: CASSFGTGRDYGYTF. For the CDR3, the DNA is TGTGCCAGCAGTTTCGGGACAGGGAGGGACTATGGCTACACCTTC.

CDR3 sequence (DNA): TGTGCCAGCAGGACGAGCGGGGGCACAGATACGCAGTATTTT. Its protein product is CASRTSGGTDTQYF. The chain is built from TRBV7-9 and TRBJ2-3; 7 bases are shared with TRBD2. CDR3 length: 14 residues. V was pared by 6 bases and J by 1 base, with 4 bases of the junction left unmatched. Germline-derived CDR1 and CDR2 are SEHNR and FQNEAQ (reference sequence).

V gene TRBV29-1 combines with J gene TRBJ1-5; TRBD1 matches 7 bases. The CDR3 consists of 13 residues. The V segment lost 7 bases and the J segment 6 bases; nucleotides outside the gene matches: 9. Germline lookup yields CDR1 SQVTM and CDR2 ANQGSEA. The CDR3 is CSAGTDRSQPQHF. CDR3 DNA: TGCAGCGCCGGGACAGACAGGAGTCAGCCCCAGCATTTT.

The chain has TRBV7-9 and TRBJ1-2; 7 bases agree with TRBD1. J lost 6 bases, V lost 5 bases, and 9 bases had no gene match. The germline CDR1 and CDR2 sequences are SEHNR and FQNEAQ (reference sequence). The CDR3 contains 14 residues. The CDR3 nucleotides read TGTGCCAGCAGCGGCCTCCCAGGGACAGATGGCTACACCTTC. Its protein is CASSGLPGTDGYTF. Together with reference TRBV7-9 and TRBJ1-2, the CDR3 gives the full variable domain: DTGVSQNPRHKITKRGQNVTFRCDPISEHNRLYWYRQTLGQGPEFLTYFQNEAQLEKSRLLSDRFSAERPKGSFSTLEIQRTEQGDSAMYLCASSGLPGTDGYTFGSGTRLTVV.

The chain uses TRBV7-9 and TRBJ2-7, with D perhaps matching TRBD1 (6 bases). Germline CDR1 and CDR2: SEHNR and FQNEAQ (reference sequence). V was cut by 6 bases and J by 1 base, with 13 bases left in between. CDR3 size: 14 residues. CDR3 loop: CASRPGQTSYEQYF. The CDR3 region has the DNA TGTGCCAGCAGGCCGGGACAAACTTCCTACGAGCAGTACTTC. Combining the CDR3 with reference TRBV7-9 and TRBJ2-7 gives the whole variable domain DTGVSQNPRHKITKRGQNVTFRCDPISEHNRLYWYRQTLGQGPEFLTYFQNEAQLEKSRLLSDRFSAERPKGSFSTLEIQRTEQGDSAMYLCASRPGQTSYEQYFGPGTRLTVT.

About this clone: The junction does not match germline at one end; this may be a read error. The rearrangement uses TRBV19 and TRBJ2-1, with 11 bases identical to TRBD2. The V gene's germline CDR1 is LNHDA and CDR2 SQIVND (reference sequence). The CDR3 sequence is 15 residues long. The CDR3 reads CASRIAGGPGNEQFF. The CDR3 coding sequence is TGTGCCAGTAGAATAGCGGGAGGGCCGGGAAATGAGCAGTTCTTC.

The CDR3 nucleotides read TGCGCCAGCAGCTTGGACGGGGGTATCACAGATACGCAGTATTTT. Protein: CASSLDGGITDTQYF. The genes are TRBV5-1 and TRBJ2-3; weak D call: TRBD2 (6 bases). Germline-derived CDR1 and CDR2 are SGHRS and YFSETQ. V lost 0 bases and J lost 2, with 10 bases in between. CDR3 length equals 15 residues.

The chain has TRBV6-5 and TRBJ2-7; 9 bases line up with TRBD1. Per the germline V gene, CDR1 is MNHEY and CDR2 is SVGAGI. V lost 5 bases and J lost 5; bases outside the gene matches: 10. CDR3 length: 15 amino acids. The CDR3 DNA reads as TGTGCCAGCAGTAGAACCGGGACAGGGAGGGACGAGCAGTACGTC. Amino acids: CASSRTGTGRDEQYV.

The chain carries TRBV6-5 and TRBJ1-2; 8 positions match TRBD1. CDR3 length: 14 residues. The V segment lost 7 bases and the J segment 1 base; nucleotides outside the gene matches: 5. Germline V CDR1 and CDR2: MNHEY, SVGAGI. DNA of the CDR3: TGTGCCAGCAAAAAGACAGGGGATAACTATGGCTACACCTTC. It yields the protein CASKKTGDNYGYTF.

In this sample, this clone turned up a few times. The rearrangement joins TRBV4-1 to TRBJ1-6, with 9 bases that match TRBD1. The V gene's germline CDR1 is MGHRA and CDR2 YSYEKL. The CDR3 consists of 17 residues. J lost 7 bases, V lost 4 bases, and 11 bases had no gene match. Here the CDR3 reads CASSLQQGANGNSPLHF. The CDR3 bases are TGCGCCAGCAGCCTACAACAGGGGGCGAATGGGAATTCACCCCTCCACTTT.

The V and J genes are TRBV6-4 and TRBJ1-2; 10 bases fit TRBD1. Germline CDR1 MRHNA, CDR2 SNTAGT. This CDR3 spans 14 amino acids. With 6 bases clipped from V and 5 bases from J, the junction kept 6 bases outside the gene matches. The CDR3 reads CASRPGQGSYGYTF. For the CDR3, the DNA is TGTGCCAGCAGGCCGGGACAGGGGTCATATGGCTACACCTTC.

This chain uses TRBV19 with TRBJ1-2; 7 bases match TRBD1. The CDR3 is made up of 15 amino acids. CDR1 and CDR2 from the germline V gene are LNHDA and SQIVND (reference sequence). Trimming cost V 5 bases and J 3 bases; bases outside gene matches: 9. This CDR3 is CASSARDSRYYGYTF. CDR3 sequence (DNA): TGTGCCAGTAGTGCCCGGGACAGCAGATACTATGGCTACACCTTC.